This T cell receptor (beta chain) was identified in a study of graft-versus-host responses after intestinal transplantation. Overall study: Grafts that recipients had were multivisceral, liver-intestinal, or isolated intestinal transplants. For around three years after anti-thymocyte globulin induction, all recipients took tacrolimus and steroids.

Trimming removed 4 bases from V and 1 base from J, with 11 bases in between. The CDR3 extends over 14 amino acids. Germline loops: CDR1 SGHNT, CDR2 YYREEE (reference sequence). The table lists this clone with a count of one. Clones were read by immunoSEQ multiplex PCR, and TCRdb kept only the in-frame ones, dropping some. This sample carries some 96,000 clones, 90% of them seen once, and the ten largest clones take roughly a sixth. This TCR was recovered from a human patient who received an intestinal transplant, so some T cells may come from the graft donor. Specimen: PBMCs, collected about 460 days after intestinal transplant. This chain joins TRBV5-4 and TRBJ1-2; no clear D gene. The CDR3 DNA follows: TGTGCCAGCAGCACGAACGGGGTTAACTATGGCTACACCTTC. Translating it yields CASSTNGVNYGYTF.